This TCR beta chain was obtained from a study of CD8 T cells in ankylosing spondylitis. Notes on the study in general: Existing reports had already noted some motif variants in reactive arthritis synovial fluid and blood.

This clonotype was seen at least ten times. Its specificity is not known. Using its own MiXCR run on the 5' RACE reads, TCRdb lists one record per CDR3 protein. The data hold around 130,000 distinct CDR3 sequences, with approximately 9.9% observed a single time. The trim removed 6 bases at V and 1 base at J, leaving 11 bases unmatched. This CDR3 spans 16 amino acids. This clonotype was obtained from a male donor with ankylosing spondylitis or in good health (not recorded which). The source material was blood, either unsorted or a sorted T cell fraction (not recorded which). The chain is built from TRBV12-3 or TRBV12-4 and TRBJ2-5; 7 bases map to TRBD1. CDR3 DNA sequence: TGTGCCAGCAGACCTTACCGGGACAGTATCCAAGAGACCCAGTACTTC. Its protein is CASRPYRDSIQETQYF.